This T cell receptor beta chain is drawn from a study of cytomegalovirus exposure and HLA in healthy donors. PCR used 60 Vbeta primers and 13 Jbeta primers. Clones were sequenced by immunoSEQ multiplex PCR, and TCRdb holds only the in-frame ones, with some missing. The repertoire holds roughly 180,000 clones, with about four fifths as singletons. Germline V lookup: CDR1 MNHNS, CDR2 SASEGT. Trimming pared 2 bases from V and 2 bases from J, leaving 17 bases between. This CDR3 region has 17 residues. This clonotype was obtained from a male donor in good health and CMV-seronegative. Material: PBMCs. The gene calls are TRBV6-1 and TRBJ2-3; tentatively, D is TRBD1 (5 bases). The CDR3 sequence is CASSEKLLVGLTDTQYF. CDR3 sequence (DNA): TGTGCCAGCAGTGAAAAGCTCCTGGTGGGGCTCACAGATACGCAGTATTTT.